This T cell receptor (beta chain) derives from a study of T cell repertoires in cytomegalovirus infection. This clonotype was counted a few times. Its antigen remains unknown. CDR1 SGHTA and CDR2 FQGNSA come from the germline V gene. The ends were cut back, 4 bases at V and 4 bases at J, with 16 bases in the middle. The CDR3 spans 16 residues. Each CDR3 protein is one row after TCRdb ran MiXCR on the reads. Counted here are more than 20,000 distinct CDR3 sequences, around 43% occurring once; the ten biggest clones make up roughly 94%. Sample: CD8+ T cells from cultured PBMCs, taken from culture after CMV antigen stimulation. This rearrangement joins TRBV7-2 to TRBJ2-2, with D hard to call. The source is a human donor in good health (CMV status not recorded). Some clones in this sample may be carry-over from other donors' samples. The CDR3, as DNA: TGTGCCAGCAGCTCTGACCCCCTCGCGAGCACCGGGGAGCTGTTTTTT. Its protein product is CASSSDPLASTGELFF.